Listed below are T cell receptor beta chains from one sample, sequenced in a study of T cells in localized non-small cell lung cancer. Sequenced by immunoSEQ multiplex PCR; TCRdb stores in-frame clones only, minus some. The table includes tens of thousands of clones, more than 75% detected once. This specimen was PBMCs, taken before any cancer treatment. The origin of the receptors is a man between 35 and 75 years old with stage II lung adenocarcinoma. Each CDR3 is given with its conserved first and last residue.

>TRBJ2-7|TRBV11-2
CASSLGGSEAYEQYF
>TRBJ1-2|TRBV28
CASSSTIGYTF
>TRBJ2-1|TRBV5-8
CASSWGTGNYNEQFF
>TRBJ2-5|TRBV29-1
CSVVMVSRQETQYF
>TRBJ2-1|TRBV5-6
CASSLGGSGGYNEQFF
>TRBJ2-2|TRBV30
CAWISASFNTGELFF
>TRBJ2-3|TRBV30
CAWRVVRGPSSSTDTQYF
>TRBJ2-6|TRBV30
CAWRNSGANVLTF
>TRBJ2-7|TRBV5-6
CASSLYSEQYF
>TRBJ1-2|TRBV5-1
CASSPGQRYGYTF
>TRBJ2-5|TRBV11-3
CASSLGGASETQYF
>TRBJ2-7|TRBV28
CASTRTGYNSYEQYF
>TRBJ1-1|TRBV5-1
CASSLDQYTEAFF
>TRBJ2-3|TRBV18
CASSPPAGKGTQYF
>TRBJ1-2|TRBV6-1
CASSAPRVTSGGYTF